This TCR beta chain was found in a study of blood T cells in healthy people across ages. V trimming: 5 bases; J trimming: 0 bases; junction bases outside the gene matches: 3. CDR1 is SGHTA, CDR2 FQGNSA, per germline. The CDR3 runs to 15 residues. Primed by a sample-barcoded 5' primer and a J-beta primer mix, a second PCR proceeded for about 7 to 11 cycles. MiXCR was run by TCRdb on the 5' RACE reads, yielding one entry per CDR3 protein. In the table there are hundreds of thousands of distinct CDR3 sequences, 40% to 50% of which are singletons. This clonotype was seen ten or more times. The TCR was taken from a man aged 55-75 years in good health. Sample: blood. The chain joins TRBV7-2 to TRBJ2-7, with 11 nucleotides matching TRBD2. CDR3 protein: CASSRGLAVSYEQYF. Here the CDR3 DNA reads TGTGCCAGCAGCCGGGGACTAGCGGTCTCCTACGAGCAGTACTTC.